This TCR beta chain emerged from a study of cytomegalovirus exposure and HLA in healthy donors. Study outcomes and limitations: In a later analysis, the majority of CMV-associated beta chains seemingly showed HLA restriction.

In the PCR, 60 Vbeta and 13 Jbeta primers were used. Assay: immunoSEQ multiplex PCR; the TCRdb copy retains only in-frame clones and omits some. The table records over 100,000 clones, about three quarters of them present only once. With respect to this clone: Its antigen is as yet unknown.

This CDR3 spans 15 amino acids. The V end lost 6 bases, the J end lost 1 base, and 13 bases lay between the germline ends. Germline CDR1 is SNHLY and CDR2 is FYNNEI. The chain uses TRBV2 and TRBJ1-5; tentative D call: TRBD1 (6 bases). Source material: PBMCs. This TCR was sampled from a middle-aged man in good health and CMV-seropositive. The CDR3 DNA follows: TGTGCCAGCAGCCCGGGACACTTCAGCAATCAGCCCCAGCATTTT. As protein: CASSPGHFSNQPQHF. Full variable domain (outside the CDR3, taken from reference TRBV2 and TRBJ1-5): EPEVTQTPSHQVTQMGQEVILRCVPISNHLYFYWYRQILGQKVEFLVSFYNNEISEKSEIFDDQFSVERPDGSNFTLKIRSTKLEDSAMYFCASSPGHFSNQPQHFGDGTRLSIL.